Below, one T cell receptor (beta chain) is given with its context. Its antigen is unidentified. These data belong to a study of Tregs in tolerant kidney transplant recipients. Overall study results and limits: Tolerant patients' donor-specific Tregs expanded beyond overall Tregs, suggesting antigen-driven growth.

This table comes from immunoSEQ multiplex PCR, and its TCRdb copy is limited to in-frame clones, with some not included. The repertoire consists of tens of thousands of clones, with about 90% occurring once and the leading ten covering 3.8%. J lost 7 bases, V lost 4 bases, and 8 bases had no gene match. Germline values: CDR1 LNHDA, CDR2 SQIVND (reference sequence). CDR3 length: 14 amino acids. The nonmyeloablative bone marrow transplants came from related graft donors, with transient mixed chimerism. Unstimulated regulatory T cells (CD4+CD25+CD127-), CD4+CD25- non-regulatory cells, CD4 and CD8 cells were FACS-sorted from thawed PBMCs.

The receptor comes from a human patient who received a combined kidney and bone marrow transplant. A share of the T cells may be of graft donor origin. Specimen: CD4+ T cells from blood (PBMCs), collected 6 months after the transplant. The V and J genes are TRBV19 and TRBJ1-2, with 8 bases aligning to TRBD1. The CDR3 is CASSTATGVAGYTF. In nucleotides, the CDR3 is TGTGCCAGTAGTACAGCGACAGGGGTGGCTGGCTACACCTTC.